The source of this T cell receptor (beta chain) is a study of Graves' ophthalmopathy and Graves' hyperthyroidism. This clonotype was observed many times. Researchers took RNA transcripts and amplified TCR beta CDR3 regions from them. A first-round RT-PCR used HTBI primers, followed by a second-round multiplex PCR. Each CDR3 protein is one row after TCRdb ran MiXCR on the multiplex PCR reads. This sample has fewer than 650,000 distinct CDR3 sequences, with about 20% found just once. The CDR3 length is 14 residues. Germline CDR1 LNHNV, CDR2 YYDKDF (reference sequence). The V gene lost 3 bases and the J gene lost 0 bases, with 6 bases spanning the gap.

The material sequenced was peripheral blood. The TCR originated in a young woman with stable Graves' hyperthyroidism. Some clones in this sample may be carry-over from other donors' samples. The chain couples TRBV15 to TRBJ1-3; no firm D call. The CDR3 nucleotides are TGTGCCACCAGCAGGGGATCCTCTGGAAACACCATATATTTT. Residues: CATSRGSSGNTIYF.